This T cell receptor (beta chain) comes out of a study of cytomegalovirus exposure and HLA in healthy donors. Study observations and caveats: In a later analysis, at a false discovery rate of 0.05, 15,000 to 20,000 TCR beta sequences matched HLA alleles. An analysis was carried out later, and it reportedly showed fewer N-insertions in an Asian-associated ancestry cluster than the approximately 670-donor mean.

Turning to this clone: The antigen remains undetermined.

The germline gives CDR1 SGDLS, CDR2 YYNGEE. J gave up 1 base and V 3 bases, and 3 bases lay outside the gene matches. This CDR3 comprises 15 residues. PCR used 60 Vbeta primers and 13 Jbeta primers. Sequenced by immunoSEQ multiplex PCR; TCRdb stores in-frame clones only, minus some. The sample has more than 90,000 clones; about four fifths are singletons. This TCR derives from a woman aged 18 to 35 in good health and CMV-seropositive. V and J are TRBV9 and TRBJ1-1, with TRBD1 matching 10 bases. The sequenced sample was PBMCs. CDR3 sequence: CASSERDRGNTEAFF. The CDR3 coding sequence is TGTGCCAGCAGCGAGCGGGACAGGGGGAACACTGAAGCTTTCTTT.